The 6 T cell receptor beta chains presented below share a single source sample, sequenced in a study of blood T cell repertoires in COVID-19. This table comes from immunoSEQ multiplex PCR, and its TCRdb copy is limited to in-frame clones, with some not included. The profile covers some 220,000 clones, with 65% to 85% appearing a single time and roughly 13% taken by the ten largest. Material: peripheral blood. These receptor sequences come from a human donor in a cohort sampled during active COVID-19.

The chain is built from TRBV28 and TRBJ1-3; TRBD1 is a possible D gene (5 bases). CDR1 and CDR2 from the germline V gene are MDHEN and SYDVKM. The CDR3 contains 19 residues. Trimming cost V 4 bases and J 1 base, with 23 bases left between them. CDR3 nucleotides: TGTGCCAGCAGTTGGGGCGAGTGGAGTAGCTCGAGATCTGGAAACACCATATATTTT. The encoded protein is CASSWGEWSSSRSGNTIYF. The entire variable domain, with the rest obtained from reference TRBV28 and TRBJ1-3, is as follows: DVKVTQSSRYLVKRTGEKVFLECVQDMDHENMFWYRQDPGLGLRLIYFSYDVKMKEKGDIPEGYSVSREKKERFSLILESASTNQTSMYLCASSWGEWSSSRSGNTIYFGEGSWLTVV.

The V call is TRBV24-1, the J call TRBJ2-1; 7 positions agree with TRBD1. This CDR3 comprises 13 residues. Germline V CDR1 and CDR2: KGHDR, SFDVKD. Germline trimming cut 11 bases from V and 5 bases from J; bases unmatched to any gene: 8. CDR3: CAITGANDNEQFF. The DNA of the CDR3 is TGTGCCATCACAGGGGCGAATGACAATGAGCAGTTCTTC.

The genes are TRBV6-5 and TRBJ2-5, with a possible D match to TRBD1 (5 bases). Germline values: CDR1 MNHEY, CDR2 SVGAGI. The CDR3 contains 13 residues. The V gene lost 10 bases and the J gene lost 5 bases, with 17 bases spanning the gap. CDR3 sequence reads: CATQGWAGETQYF. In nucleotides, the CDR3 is TGTGCCACCCAGGGCTGGGCTGGGGAGACCCAGTACTTC.

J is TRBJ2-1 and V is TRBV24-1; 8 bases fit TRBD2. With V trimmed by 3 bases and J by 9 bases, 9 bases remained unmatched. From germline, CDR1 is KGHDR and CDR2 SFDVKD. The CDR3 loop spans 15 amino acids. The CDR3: CATSDPRRGAGEQFF. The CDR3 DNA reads TGTGCCACCAGTGATCCCCGGCGGGGGGCAGGTGAGCAGTTCTTC.

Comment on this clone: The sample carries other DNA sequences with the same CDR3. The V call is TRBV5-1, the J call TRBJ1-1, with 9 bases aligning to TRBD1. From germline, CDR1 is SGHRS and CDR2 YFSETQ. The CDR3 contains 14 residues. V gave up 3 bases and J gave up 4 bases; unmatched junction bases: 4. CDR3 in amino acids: CASSWGQGGTEAFF. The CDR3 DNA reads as TGCGCCAGCAGCTGGGGACAGGGTGGCACTGAAGCTTTCTTT. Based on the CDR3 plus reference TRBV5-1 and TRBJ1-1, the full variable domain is KAGVTQTPRYLIKTRGQQVTLSCSPISGHRSVSWYQQTPGQGLQFLFEYFSETQRNKGNFPGRFSGRQFSNSRSEMNVSTLELGDSALYLCASSWGQGGTEAFFGQGTRLTVV.

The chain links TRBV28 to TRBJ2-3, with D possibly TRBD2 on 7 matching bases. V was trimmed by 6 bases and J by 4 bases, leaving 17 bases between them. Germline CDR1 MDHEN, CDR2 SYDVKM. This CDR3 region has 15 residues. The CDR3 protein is CASRMGGGWSDTQYF. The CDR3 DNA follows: TGTGCCAGCAGAATGGGAGGGGGGTGGTCAGATACGCAGTATTTT.